Listed below are T cell receptor beta chains from one sample, sequenced in a study of blood T cell repertoires in COVID-19. Data came from immunoSEQ multiplex PCR; TCRdb stores just in-frame clones and leaves some out. This table holds some 700,000 clones, around 90% found once. The specimen was peripheral blood. These receptors all come from a woman in her late teens or twenties with acute or convalescent COVID-19. Each CDR3 is given with its conserved first and last residue. D genes are given only for firm matches. A clone size is listed for some rows: how often the clone was seen (once, few, many), or a class if it is expanded.

CDR3	DNA	length	V	J	size	D
CASSPEGAHGYTF	TGTGCCAGCTCACCAGAAGGGGCGCATGGCTACACCTTC	13	TRBV18	TRBJ1-2	-	-
CASSLDFGSGNTIYF	TGCGCCAGCAGCTTGGACTTCGGCTCTGGAAACACCATATATTTT	15	TRBV5-1	TRBJ1-3	-	-
CASSSWDRGSYEQYF	TGTGCCAGCAGCTCGTGGGACAGGGGCTCCTACGAGCAGTACTTC	15	TRBV7-3	TRBJ2-7	-	TRBD1
CAWSKSGVIGHEQYF	TGTGCCTGGAGCAAGTCCGGGGTAATAGGCCACGAGCAGTACTTC	15	TRBV30	TRBJ2-7	-	-
CASSPMGQGSYEQYF	TGTGCCAGCAGCCCTATGGGACAGGGATCCTACGAGCAGTACTTC	15	TRBV4-2	TRBJ2-7	-	TRBD1
CASSQGDFEAFF	TGTGCCAGCAGCCAGGGGGACTTCGAAGCTTTCTTT	12	TRBV3-1/TRBV3-2	TRBJ1-1	once	-
CASSPGPGPGQPQHF	TGTGCCAGCTCACCGGGGCCAGGTCCAGGTCAGCCCCAGCATTTT	15	TRBV18	TRBJ1-5	few	-
CASSLDRKSYGYTF	TGTGCCAGCAGCTTAGACAGGAAATCCTATGGCTACACCTTC	14	TRBV7-9	TRBJ1-2	-	-
CASSRLLANEKLFF	TGTGCCAGCAGTAGACTTCTTGCTAATGAAAAACTGTTTTTT	14	TRBV6-5	TRBJ1-4	-	-
CASIWGREGTEAFF	TGTGCCAGCATTTGGGGCAGGGAGGGCACTGAAGCTTTCTTT	14	TRBV2	TRBJ1-1	-	-
CASRGAPNTEAFF	TGTGCCAGCCGGGGGGCCCCGAACACTGAAGCTTTCTTT	13	TRBV2	TRBJ1-1	-	-
CASSPASARTADEQFF	TGCGCCAGCAGCCCAGCTTCGGCTCGAACGGCGGATGAGCAGTTCTTC	16	TRBV4-1	TRBJ2-1	-	-
CASSLQDISSGNTIYF	TGCGCCAGCAGCTTGCAGGACATCAGCTCTGGAAACACCATATATTTT	16	TRBV5-1	TRBJ1-3	-	-
CASTHEGQPANYGYTF	TGTGCCAGCACCCACGAAGGACAGCCGGCTAACTATGGCTACACCTTC	16	TRBV7-9	TRBJ1-2	-	-
CASSLTGTNEKLFF	TGTGCCAGCAGCTTGACAGGAACTAATGAAAAACTGTTTTTT	14	TRBV5-6	TRBJ1-4	-	-
CASSQVRGDYSNQPQHF	TGTGCCAGCAGCCAAGTGCGGGGGGACTATAGCAATCAGCCCCAGCATTTT	17	TRBV4-2	TRBJ1-5	-	-
CASSEYIGGREETQYF	TGTGCCAGCAGTGAATATATAGGGGGCAGAGAAGAGACCCAGTACTTC	16	TRBV25-1	TRBJ2-5	once	TRBD1
CASSPAGGTGELFF	TGTGCCAGCAGTCCGGCTGGGGGGACCGGGGAGCTGTTTTTT	14	TRBV6-4	TRBJ2-2	-	-
CASSLAGMGNQPQHF	TGTGCCAGCAGCTTAGCCGGGATGGGCAATCAGCCCCAGCATTTT	15	TRBV7-9	TRBJ1-5	-	-
CASREGQGFYTF	TGTGCCAGCAGGGAGGGACAGGGCTTCTACACCTTC	12	TRBV6-6	TRBJ1-2	-	TRBD1
CASSLRRGLPPTNSYEQYF	TGTGCCAGCAGCCTCAGACGGGGACTCCCCCCTACCAACTCCTACGAGCAGTACTTC	19	TRBV7-2	TRBJ2-7	-	-
CASSVVGDSYNEQFF	TGTGCCAGCAGCGTAGTAGGGGACTCCTACAATGAGCAGTTCTTC	15	TRBV9	TRBJ2-1	-	-
CASSYGQYEQYF	TGTGCCAGCAGCTATGGACAGTACGAGCAGTACTTC	12	TRBV11-2	TRBJ2-7	-	-
CASSRGQGGDTIYF	TGTGCCAGCAGCCGGGGACAGGGAGGAGACACCATATATTTT	14	TRBV7-9	TRBJ1-3	-	TRBD1
CASSTGGRGGGDTQYF	TGTGCCAGCAGCACAGGCGGGCGGGGGGGCGGAGATACGCAGTATTTT	16	TRBV7-2	TRBJ2-3	-	TRBD2
CASSRGDGYEQYF	TGTGCCAGCAGCCGCGGGGACGGCTACGAGCAGTACTTC	13	TRBV3-1/TRBV3-2	TRBJ2-7	-	-